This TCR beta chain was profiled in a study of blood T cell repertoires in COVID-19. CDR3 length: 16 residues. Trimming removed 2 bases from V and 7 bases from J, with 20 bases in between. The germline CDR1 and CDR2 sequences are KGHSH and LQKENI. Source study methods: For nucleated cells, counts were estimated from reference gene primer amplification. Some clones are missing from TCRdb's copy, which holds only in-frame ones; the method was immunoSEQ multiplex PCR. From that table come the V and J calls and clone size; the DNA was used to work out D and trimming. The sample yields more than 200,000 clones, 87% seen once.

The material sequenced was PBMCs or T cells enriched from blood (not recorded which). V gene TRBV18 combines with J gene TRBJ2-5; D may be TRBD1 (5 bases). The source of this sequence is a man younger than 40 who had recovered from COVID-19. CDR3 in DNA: TGTGCCAGCTCACCAGCAAGACAGTCTCAATTTGGGACCCAGTACTTC. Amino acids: CASSPARQSQFGTQYF.